This TCR beta chain emerged from a study of Graves' ophthalmopathy and Graves' hyperthyroidism. The length of the CDR3 is 14 residues. Germline V gene lookup returns CDR1 SGHDN and CDR2 FVKESK. V was clipped by 6 bases and J by 2 bases; unmatched bases: 1. This clonotype has ten or more counts. The antigen is undetermined. TCR beta CDR3 regions were amplified from RNA transcripts. A first-round RT-PCR used HTBI primers, followed by a second-round multiplex PCR. A single record per CDR3 protein comes from TCRdb applying MiXCR to the multiplex PCR reads. The profile shows 660,000 or so distinct CDR3 sequences, 35% to 50% of them singletons. Whole-study findings and limits: Blood also carried most expanded thyroid clonotypes exceeding 0.001 frequency.

The V gene is TRBV14, the J gene TRBJ2-6; 7 bases match TRBD1. Sequenced sample: peripheral blood. The sequence derives from an adult man with Graves' ophthalmopathy. CDR3 sequence (DNA): TGTGCCAGCAGTACAGGGGCTGGGGCCAACGTCCTGACTTTC. Amino acid sequence: CASSTGAGANVLTF.